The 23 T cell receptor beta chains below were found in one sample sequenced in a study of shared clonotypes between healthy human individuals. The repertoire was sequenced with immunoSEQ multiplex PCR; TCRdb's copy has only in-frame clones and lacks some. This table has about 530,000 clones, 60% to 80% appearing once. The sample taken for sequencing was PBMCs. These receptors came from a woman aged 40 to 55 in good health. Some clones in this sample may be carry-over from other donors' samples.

The CDR3 sequence: CASSRSFDGYTF. CDR3 coding DNA: TGTGCCAGTAGTCGGAGTTTCGACGGCTACACCTTC. The V gene is TRBV19, the J gene TRBJ1-2; D uncertain. The V and J ends lost 5 bases and 8 bases respectively, with 12 bases between them. The germline gives CDR1 LNHDA, CDR2 SQIVND (reference sequence). This CDR3 has 12 amino acids.

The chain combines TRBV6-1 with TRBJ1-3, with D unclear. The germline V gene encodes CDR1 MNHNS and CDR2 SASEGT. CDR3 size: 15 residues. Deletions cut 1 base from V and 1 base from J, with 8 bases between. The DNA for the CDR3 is TGTGCCAGCAGTGAAGGGAGAGCGTCTGGAAACACCATATATTTT. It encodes CASSEGRASGNTIYF.

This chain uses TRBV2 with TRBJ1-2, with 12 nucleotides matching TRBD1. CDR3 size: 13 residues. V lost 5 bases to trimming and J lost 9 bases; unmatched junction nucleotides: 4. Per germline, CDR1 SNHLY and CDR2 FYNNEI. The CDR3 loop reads CASSRDRGQSYTF. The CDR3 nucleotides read TGTGCCAGCAGTAGGGACAGGGGGCAGAGCTACACCTTC.

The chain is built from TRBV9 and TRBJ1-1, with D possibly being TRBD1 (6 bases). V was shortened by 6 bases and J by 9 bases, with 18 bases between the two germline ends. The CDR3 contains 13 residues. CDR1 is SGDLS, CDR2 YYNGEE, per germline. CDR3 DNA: TGTGCCAGCACCAGGACCGACCAGGGGAAAGCTTTCTTT. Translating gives CASTRTDQGKAFF.

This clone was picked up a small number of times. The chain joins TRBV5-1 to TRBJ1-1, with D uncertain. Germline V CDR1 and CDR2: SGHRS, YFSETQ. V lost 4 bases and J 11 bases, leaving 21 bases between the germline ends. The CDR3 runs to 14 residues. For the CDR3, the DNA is TGCGCCAGCAGCCCGGAGGGCGCCACCGGTTCGGCTTTCTTT. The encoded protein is CASSPEGATGSAFF.

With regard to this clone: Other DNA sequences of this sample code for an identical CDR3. As DNA, the CDR3 is TGTGCCAGCAAAACTAGCGGGACGAGCGGGGAGCTGTTTTTT. It codes for CASKTSGTSGELFF. The chain combines TRBV2 with TRBJ2-2; 10 bases agree with TRBD2. Germline V gives CDR1 SNHLY, CDR2 FYNNEI. Trimming took 7 bases from V and 7 from J; bases not matched to a gene: 6. The CDR3 has 14 residues.

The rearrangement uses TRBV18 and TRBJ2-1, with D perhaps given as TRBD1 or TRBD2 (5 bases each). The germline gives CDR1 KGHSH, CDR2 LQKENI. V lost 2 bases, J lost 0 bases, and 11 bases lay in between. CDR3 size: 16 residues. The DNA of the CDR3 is TGTGCCAGCTCACCATATCGGGACCCCTCCTACAATGAGCAGTTCTTC. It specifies CASSPYRDPSYNEQFF.

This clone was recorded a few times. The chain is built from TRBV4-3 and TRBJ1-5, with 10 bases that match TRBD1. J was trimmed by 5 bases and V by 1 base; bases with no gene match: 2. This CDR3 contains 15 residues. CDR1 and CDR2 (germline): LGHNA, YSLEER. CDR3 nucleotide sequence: TGCGCCAGCAGCCAAGGGACAGGGGGGCATCAGCCCCAGCATTTT. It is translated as CASSQGTGGHQPQHF.

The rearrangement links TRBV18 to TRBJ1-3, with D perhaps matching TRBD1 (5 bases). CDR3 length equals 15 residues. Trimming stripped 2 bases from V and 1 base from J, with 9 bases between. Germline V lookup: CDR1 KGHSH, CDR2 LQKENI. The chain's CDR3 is CASSPSQGSGNTIYF. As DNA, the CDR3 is TGTGCCAGCTCACCATCCCAGGGATCTGGAAACACCATATATTTT.

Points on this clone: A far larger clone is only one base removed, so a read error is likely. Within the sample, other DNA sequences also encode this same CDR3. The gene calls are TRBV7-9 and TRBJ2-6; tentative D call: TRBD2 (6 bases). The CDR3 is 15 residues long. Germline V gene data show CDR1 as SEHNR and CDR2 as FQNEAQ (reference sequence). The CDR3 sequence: CASSNRDLGANVLTF. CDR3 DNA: TGCGCCAGCAGCAACCGGGACTTGGGGGCCAACGTCCTGACTTTC.

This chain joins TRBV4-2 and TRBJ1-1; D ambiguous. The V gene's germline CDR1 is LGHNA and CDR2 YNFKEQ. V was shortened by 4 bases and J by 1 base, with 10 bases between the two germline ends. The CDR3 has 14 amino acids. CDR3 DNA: TGTGCCAGCAGCCCGCCCAGCAGGAACACTGAAGCTTTCTTT. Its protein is CASSPPSRNTEAFF.

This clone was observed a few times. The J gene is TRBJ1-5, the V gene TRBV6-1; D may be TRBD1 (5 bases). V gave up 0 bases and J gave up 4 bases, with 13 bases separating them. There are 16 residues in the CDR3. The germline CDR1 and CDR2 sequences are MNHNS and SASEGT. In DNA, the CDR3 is TGTGCCAGCAGTGAAGCGCTGGGGGAGGGTAATCAGCCCCAGCATTTT. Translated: CASSEALGEGNQPQHF.

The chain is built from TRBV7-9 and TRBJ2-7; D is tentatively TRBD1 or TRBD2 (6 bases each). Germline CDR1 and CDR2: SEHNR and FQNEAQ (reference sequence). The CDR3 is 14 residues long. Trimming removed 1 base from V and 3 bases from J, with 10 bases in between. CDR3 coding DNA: TGTGCCAGCAGCTTAGGACTAGGGGGCTACGAGCAGTACTTC. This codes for CASSLGLGGYEQYF. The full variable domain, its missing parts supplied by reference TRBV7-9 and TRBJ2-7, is DTGVSQNPRHKITKRGQNVTFRCDPISEHNRLYWYRQTLGQGPEFLTYFQNEAQLEKSRLLSDRFSAERPKGSFSTLEIQRTEQGDSAMYLCASSLGLGGYEQYFGPGTRLTVT.

CDR3 in amino acids: CASSLATGDGYTF. CDR3 bases: TGCGCCAGCAGCTTGGCAACAGGGGATGGCTACACCTTC. V is TRBV5-1 and J is TRBJ1-2; TRBD1 matches 7 bases. Germline-derived CDR1 and CDR2 are SGHRS and YFSETQ. The CDR3 is made up of 13 amino acids. The J segment lost 6 bases and the V segment lost 0 bases, leaving 2 bases of the junction unmatched.

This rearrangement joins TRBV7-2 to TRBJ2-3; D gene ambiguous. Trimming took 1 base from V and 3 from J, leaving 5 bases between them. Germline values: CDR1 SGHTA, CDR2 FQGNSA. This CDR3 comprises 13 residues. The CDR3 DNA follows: TGTGCCAGCAGCTTAGTGTGGACAGATACGCAGTATTTT. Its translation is CASSLVWTDTQYF.

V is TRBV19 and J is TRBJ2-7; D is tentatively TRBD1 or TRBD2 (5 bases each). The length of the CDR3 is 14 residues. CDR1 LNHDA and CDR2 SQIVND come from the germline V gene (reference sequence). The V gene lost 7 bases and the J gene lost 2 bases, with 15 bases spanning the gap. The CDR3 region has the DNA TGTGCCAGTACCCAAGGGGACGTACCCTACGAGCAGTACTTC. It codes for CASTQGDVPYEQYF.

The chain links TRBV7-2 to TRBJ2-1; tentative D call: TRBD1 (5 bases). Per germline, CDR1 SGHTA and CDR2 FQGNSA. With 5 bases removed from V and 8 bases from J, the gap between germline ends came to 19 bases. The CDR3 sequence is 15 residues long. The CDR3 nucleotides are TGTGCCAGCAGCCCCGGGCCTGGGGCAGTTTATGAGCAGTTCTTC. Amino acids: CASSPGPGAVYEQFF.

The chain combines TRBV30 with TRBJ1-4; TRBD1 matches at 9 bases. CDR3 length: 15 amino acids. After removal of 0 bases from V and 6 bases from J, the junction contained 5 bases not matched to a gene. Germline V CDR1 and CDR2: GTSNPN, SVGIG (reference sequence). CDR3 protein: CAWSVPGQGHEKLFF. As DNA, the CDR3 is TGTGCCTGGAGTGTACCGGGACAGGGTCATGAAAAACTGTTTTTT.

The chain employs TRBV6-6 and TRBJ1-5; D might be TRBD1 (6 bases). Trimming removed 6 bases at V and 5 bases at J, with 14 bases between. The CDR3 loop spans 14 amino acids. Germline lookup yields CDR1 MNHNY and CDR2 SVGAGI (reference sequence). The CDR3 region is CASRKEGGHQPQHF. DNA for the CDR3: TGTGCCAGCAGAAAAGAGGGGGGACATCAGCCCCAGCATTTT.

In DNA form, the CDR3 reads TGTGCCAGCTCACCACCCGGGACAGGGGGTGAAAAACTGTTTTTT. It translates to CASSPPGTGGEKLFF. This chain connects TRBV18 to TRBJ1-4, with 11 bases matching TRBD1. The ends lost 0 bases at V and 7 bases at J; junction bases unmatched: 1. Germline CDR1 KGHSH, CDR2 LQKENI. The CDR3 covers 15 residues.

The CDR3: CASSQEEMRQGPYEQYF. CDR3 nucleotides: TGTGCCAGCAGCCAAGAAGAAATGAGACAGGGCCCCTACGAGCAGTACTTC. V is TRBV4-2 and J is TRBJ2-7, with 7 bases lining up with TRBD1. After removal of 0 bases from V and 2 bases from J, the junction contained 10 bases not matched to a gene. Germline CDR1 is LGHNA and CDR2 is YNFKEQ. The CDR3 has 17 amino acids.

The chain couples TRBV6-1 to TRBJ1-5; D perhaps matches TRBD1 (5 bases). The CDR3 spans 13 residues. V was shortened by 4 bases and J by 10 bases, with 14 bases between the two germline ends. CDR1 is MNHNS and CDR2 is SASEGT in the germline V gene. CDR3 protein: CASSGEQAYPQHF. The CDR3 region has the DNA TGTGCCAGCAGTGGAGAACAGGCCTACCCCCAGCATTTT.

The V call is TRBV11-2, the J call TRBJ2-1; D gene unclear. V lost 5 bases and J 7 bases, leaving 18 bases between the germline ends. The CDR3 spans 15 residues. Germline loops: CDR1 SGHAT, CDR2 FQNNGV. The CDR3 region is CASSLQPLGSNEQFF. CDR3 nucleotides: TGTGCCAGCAGCCTACAACCGCTAGGTTCTAATGAGCAGTTCTTC. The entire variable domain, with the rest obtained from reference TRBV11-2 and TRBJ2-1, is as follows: EAGVAQSPRYKIIEKRQSVAFWCNPISGHATLYWYQQILGQGPKLLIQFQNNGVVDDSQLPKDRFSAERLKGVDSTLKIQPAKLEDSAVYLCASSLQPLGSNEQFFGPGTRLTVL.